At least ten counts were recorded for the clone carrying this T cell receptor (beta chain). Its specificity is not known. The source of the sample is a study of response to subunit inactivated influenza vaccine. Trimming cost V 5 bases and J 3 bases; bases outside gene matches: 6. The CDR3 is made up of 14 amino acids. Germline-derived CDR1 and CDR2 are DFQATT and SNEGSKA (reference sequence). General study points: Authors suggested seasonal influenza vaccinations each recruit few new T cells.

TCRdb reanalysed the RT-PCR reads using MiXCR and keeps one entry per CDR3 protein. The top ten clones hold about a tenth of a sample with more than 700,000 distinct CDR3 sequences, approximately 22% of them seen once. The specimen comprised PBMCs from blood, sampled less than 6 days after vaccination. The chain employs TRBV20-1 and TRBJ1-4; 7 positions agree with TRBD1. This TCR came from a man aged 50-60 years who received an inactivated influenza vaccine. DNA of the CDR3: TGCAGTGCTCCTACAGGGGTTTCTAATGAAAAACTGTTTTTT. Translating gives CSAPTGVSNEKLFF.